This note documents a single TCR beta chain sequence. Antigen: not known. These data come from a study of T cell responses to AZD1222 COVID-19 vaccine. Regarding the study as a whole: Nearly half of spike-specific TCRs reportedly go after variant regions that carry no mutations. Repertoires were collected only later (after the peak T cell response had occurred). The span of vaccine-associated CD4 TCRs extended across spike, with dominance at 160-218 and 743-854. White British ancestry dominated among donors, who included more females, and clonal diversity was possibly underestimated.

The ends were cut back, 3 bases at V and 1 base at J, with 7 bases in the middle. This CDR3 has 14 amino acids. CDR1 is MRHNA, CDR2 SNTAGT, per germline. Sequencing was performed with immunoSEQ multiplex PCR; in TCRdb, only in-frame clones are kept and a portion is missing. The sample yields 95,000 to 100,000 clones, around 85% seen once. The specimen comprised peripheral blood, sampled 28 days after the second AZD1222 dose. This chain joins TRBV6-4 and TRBJ1-5; D unresolved. This clonotype originated in an adult who received the AZD1222 COVID-19 vaccine. For the CDR3, the DNA is TGTGCCAGCAGTGAGTACAAGAGCAATCAGCCCCAGCATTTT. This sequence encodes CASSEYKSNQPQHF.